Below, 20 T cell receptor beta chains from the same sample are listed, as sequenced in a study of blood T cell repertoires in COVID-19. TCRdb's copy holds only in-frame clones and misses some; the assay was immunoSEQ multiplex PCR. Of about 160,000 clones in the sample, roughly 88% were seen once. Sequences were obtained from peripheral blood. The receptors were gathered from a man aged 18 to 29 with acute or convalescent COVID-19.

This clone has just a few counts. The chain is built from TRBV6-5 and TRBJ1-2; D ambiguous. The CDR3 runs to 13 residues. V shed 4 bases and J shed 8 bases, with 14 bases lying between them. The germline V gene encodes CDR1 MNHEY and CDR2 SVGAGI. The CDR3 sequence is CASSSGGGRGYTF. The CDR3 region has the DNA TGTGCCAGCAGTTCCGGAGGTGGTAGGGGCTACACCTTC.

CDR3 sequence reads: CASSYEGTGAMNTEAFF. Written as DNA, the CDR3 is TGTGCCAGCAGCTACGAAGGGACAGGGGCTATGAACACTGAAGCTTTCTTT. The rearrangement links TRBV5-5 to TRBJ1-1; 10 positions match TRBD1. Germline-derived CDR1 and CDR2 are SGHKS and YYEKEE (reference sequence). The junction had 8 bases not matched to a gene; V was cut back by 3 bases and J by 0 bases. This CDR3 comprises 17 residues.

J is TRBJ2-1 and V is TRBV6-1; unclear D gene. Per germline, CDR1 MNHNS and CDR2 SASEGT. This CDR3 has 16 amino acids. V lost 2 bases and J 0 bases, leaving 11 bases between the germline ends. The CDR3 loop reads CASSETAYSSYNEQFF. The CDR3 DNA is TGTGCCAGCAGTGAAACGGCGTACAGCTCCTACAATGAGCAGTTCTTC.

The chain recombines TRBV2 with TRBJ2-7, with 7 bases fitting TRBD2. Germline V gives CDR1 SNHLY, CDR2 FYNNEI. J lost 2 bases, V lost 8 bases, and 9 bases had no gene match. CDR3 length equals 14 residues. CDR3 DNA sequence: TGTGCCAGCGCGAACGGGGGGTTCCCCTACGAGCAGTACTTC. Its translation: CASANGGFPYEQYF.

V and J are TRBV19 and TRBJ1-1; D might be TRBD1 (5 bases). This CDR3 spans 14 amino acids. V lost 4 bases to trimming and J lost 1 base, with 10 bases between them. Germline values: CDR1 LNHDA, CDR2 SQIVND (reference sequence). The CDR3 DNA follows: TGTGCCAGTAGTAATCGACAGAGGAACACTGAAGCTTTCTTT. Translated: CASSNRQRNTEAFF.

The chain carries TRBV2 and TRBJ2-1, with 10 bases fitting TRBD2. V was clipped by 8 bases and J by 8 bases; unmatched bases: 9. Germline V lookup: CDR1 SNHLY, CDR2 FYNNEI. The CDR3 totals 14 residues. Written as DNA, the CDR3 is TGTGCCAGCGCGAGCGGGGGGGATCTCGATGAGCAGTTCTTC. Its protein is CASASGGDLDEQFF.

The rearrangement joins TRBV7-6 to TRBJ1-1; no clear D gene. CDR1 and CDR2 (germline): SGHVS, FNYEAQ. V was pared by 2 bases and J by 1 base, with 5 bases between. This CDR3 region has 13 residues. CDR3 DNA sequence: TGTGCCAGCAGCTTAAATAGGAACACTGAAGCTTTCTTT. It is translated as CASSLNRNTEAFF. The variable domain in full, with the rest retrieved from reference TRBV7-6 and TRBJ1-1, is GAGVSQSPRYKVTKRGQDVALRCDPISGHVSLYWYRQALGQGPEFLTYFNYEAQQDKSGLPNDRFSAERPEGSISTLTIQRTEQRDSAMYRCASSLNRNTEAFFGQGTRLTVV.

The rearrangement joins TRBV18 to TRBJ1-3; TRBD1 agrees at 8 bases. Germline CDR1 and CDR2: KGHSH and LQKENI. V shed 4 bases and J 4 bases; nucleotides not matched to a gene: 3. The CDR3 consists of 14 residues. CDR3: CASSLRGPGNTIYF. The CDR3 region has the DNA TGTGCCAGCTCACTCAGGGGGCCAGGAAACACCATATATTTT.

This chain connects TRBV2 to TRBJ2-7; D may be TRBD1 (8 bases). V was shortened by 7 bases and J by 2 bases, with 24 bases between the two germline ends. Germline CDR1 is SNHLY and CDR2 is FYNNEI. This CDR3 is 17 amino acids long. CDR3 DNA: TGTGCCAGCACGCGAGGGGCCGGGAGGACAGGGACCTACGAGCAGTACTTC. Its protein is CASTRGAGRTGTYEQYF. Drawing the rest from reference TRBV2 and TRBJ2-7, the complete variable domain is EPEVTQTPSHQVTQMGQEVILRCVPISNHLYFYWYRQILGQKVEFLVSFYNNEISEKSEIFDDQFSVERPDGSNFTLKIRSTKLEDSAMYFCASTRGAGRTGTYEQYFGPGTRLTVT.

DNA of the CDR3: TGTGCCAGCAGCTCCATTGGGCCGGGGGACACTGAAGCTTTCTTT. It encodes CASSSIGPGDTEAFF. This chain connects TRBV7-7 to TRBJ1-1; a weak D match, TRBD1 (5 bases). This CDR3 contains 15 residues. Germline V gives CDR1 SSHAT, CDR2 FNYEAQ (reference sequence). V was cut by 4 bases and J by 3 bases, with 15 bases left in between.

This clone was detected a few times. This sequence joins TRBV29-1 and TRBJ2-1, with 7 nucleotides matching TRBD1. Per the germline V gene, CDR1 is SQVTM and CDR2 is ANQGSEA. V was clipped by 3 bases and J by 7 bases; unmatched bases: 3. CDR3 size: 12 residues. This chain's CDR3 is CSVDRGWNEQFF. The CDR3 DNA sequence: TGCAGCGTTGACAGGGGGTGGAATGAGCAGTTCTTC.

The chain couples TRBV6-7 to TRBJ1-2; 9 positions match TRBD1. TRBV6-7 is treated as an ORF (open reading frame) with a function not yet certain. After removal of 6 bases from V and 7 bases from J, the junction contained 3 bases not matched to a gene. The CDR3 runs 12 residues. DNA for the CDR3: TGTGCCAGCAGCACAGGGGGCGCTGGCTACACCTTC. Protein sequence: CASSTGGAGYTF.

The chain joins TRBV7-2 to TRBJ1-5; 7 positions match TRBD1. Trimming removed 6 bases from V and 5 bases from J; junction bases left unmatched: 10. The CDR3 is made up of 15 amino acids. Germline CDR1 reads SGHTA; CDR2 reads FQGNSA. CDR3 in amino acids: CASSPGTDRYQPQHF. The CDR3 DNA reads TGTGCCAGCAGTCCCGGGACAGACCGTTATCAGCCCCAGCATTTT.

Only one count was recorded for this clone. This chain joins TRBV3-1 (or the pseudogene TRBV3-2) and TRBJ1-2, with unresolved D. The CDR3 is 13 residues long. Trimming took off 7 bases at V and 7 bases at J, with 16 bases between the two ends. Germline lookup yields CDR1 LGHDT and CDR2 YNNKEL (reference sequence). CDR3 protein: CASKRSTGGGYTF. As DNA, the CDR3 is TGTGCCAGCAAGCGGAGCACGGGAGGTGGCTACACCTTC.

The chain has TRBV10-3 and TRBJ2-7, with 9 bases matching TRBD1. The ends lost 4 bases at V and 2 bases at J; junction bases unmatched: 6. The CDR3 has 15 amino acids. Germline CDR1 reads ENHRY; CDR2 reads SYGVKD. The CDR3 nucleotides read TGTGCCATCAGTGGGGTGACAGGGGGTGCCTACGAGCAGTACTTC. Translation: CAISGVTGGAYEQYF.

The rearrangement links TRBV6-6 to TRBJ2-7; 11 nucleotides match TRBD2. Germline trimming cut 5 bases from V and 7 bases from J; bases unmatched to any gene: 10. This CDR3 has 15 residues. Germline V CDR1 and CDR2: MNHNY, SVGAGI (reference sequence). DNA of the CDR3: TGTGCCAGCAGTACTGCTAGCGGGGGGAGGGGGGAGCAGTACTTC. Amino acids: CASSTASGGRGEQYF.

This clone was detected only once. The V and J genes are TRBV7-9 and TRBJ1-4; 8 bases fit TRBD1. Looked up from germline, CDR1 is SEHNR and CDR2 is FQNEAQ (reference sequence). V shed 3 bases and J 8 bases; nucleotides not matched to a gene: 17. There are 18 residues in the CDR3. The CDR3 region has the DNA TGTGCCAGCAGCTTCACCCTATCCTTGGACAGGGTTGGGGAAAAACTGTTTTTT. Protein sequence: CASSFTLSLDRVGEKLFF.

The rearrangement joins TRBV7-9 to TRBJ1-1; the D gene is possibly TRBD1 (5 bases). Germline values: CDR1 SEHNR, CDR2 FQNEAQ (reference sequence). This CDR3 comprises 13 residues. V gave up 5 bases and J gave up 5 bases, with 12 bases separating them. The CDR3 sequence: CASSIQEGTEAFF. The CDR3 nucleotides are TGTGCCAGCAGCATACAGGAGGGAACTGAAGCTTTCTTT.

The chain recombines TRBV18 with TRBJ1-6; 9 bases match TRBD1. Per the germline V gene, CDR1 is KGHSH and CDR2 is LQKENI. The J segment lost 0 bases and the V segment lost 1 base, leaving 4 bases of the junction unmatched. The CDR3 loop spans 18 amino acids. Written as DNA, the CDR3 is TGTGCCAGCTCACCACAACCGGGACAGGGCTCCTATAATTCACCCCTCCACTTT. Translated: CASSPQPGQGSYNSPLHF.

V and J are TRBV14 and TRBJ1-2; the match to TRBD1 covers 8 bases. Germline CDR1 reads SGHDN; CDR2 reads FVKESK. The V segment lost 4 bases and the J segment 4 bases; nucleotides outside the gene matches: 8. The CDR3 extends over 15 amino acids. The CDR3 nucleotides read TGTGCCAGCAGCCGCCGGTGGACAGGGAGCTATGGCTACACCTTC. Amino acid sequence: CASSRRWTGSYGYTF.